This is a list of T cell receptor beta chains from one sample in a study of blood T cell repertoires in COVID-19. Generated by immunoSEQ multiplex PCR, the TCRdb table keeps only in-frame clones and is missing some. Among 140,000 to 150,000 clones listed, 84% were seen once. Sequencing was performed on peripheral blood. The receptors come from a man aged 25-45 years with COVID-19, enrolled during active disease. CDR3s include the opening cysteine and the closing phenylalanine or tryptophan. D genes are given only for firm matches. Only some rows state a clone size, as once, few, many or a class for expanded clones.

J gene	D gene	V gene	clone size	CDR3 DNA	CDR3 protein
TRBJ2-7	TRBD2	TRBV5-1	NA	TGCGCCAGCAGCTCCGGGACTAGCTACGAGCAGTACTTC	CASSSGTSYEQYF
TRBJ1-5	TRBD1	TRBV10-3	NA	TGTGCCATCAGTGATTATAGGACAGGGGAACAGCCCCAGCATTTT	CAISDYRTGEQPQHF
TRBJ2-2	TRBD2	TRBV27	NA	TGTGCCAGCAGTCCAACAGCGGGAGCTCACACCGGGGAGCTGTTTTTT	CASSPTAGAHTGELFF
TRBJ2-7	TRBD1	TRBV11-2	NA	TGTGCCAGCAGCTTAAGACAGGGGTTCTACGAGCAGTACTTC	CASSLRQGFYEQYF
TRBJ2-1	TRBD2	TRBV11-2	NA	TGTGCCAGCCGGGATCATAGCGGGAGGAGGGGACATGAGCAGTTCTTC	CASRDHSGRRGHEQFF
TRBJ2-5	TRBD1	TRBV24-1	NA	TGTGCCACCAGTGTGGGACAGGGGGCAGGGGAGACCCAGTACTTC	CATSVGQGAGETQYF
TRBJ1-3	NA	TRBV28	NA	TGTGCCGCAGGGGATTCTGGAAACACCATATATTTT	CAAGDSGNTIYF
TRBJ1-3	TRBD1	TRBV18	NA	TGTGCCAGCTCACCGCAAGGAGGGACAGGGGCTGGGAACACCATATATTTT	CASSPQGGTGAGNTIYF
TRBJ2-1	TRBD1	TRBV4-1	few	TGCGCCAGCAGCCAATTCGGGACAGGGGTTTACAATGAGCAGTTCTTC	CASSQFGTGVYNEQFF
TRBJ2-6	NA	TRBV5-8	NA	TGTGCCAGCCGATCTCCTCTTGAGGCTGGGGCCAACGTCCTGACTTTC	CASRSPLEAGANVLTF
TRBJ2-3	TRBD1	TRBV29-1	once	TGCAGCGTTGTGCCCCTGACAGGGGGTTCTTTGGGTGATACGCAGTATTTT	CSVVPLTGGSLGDTQYF
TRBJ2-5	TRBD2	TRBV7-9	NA	TGTGCCAGCAGCCAGAGCGGGAGTTCTTTGGAGACCCAGTACTTC	CASSQSGSSLETQYF
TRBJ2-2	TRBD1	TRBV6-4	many	TGTGCCAGCAAGGTGACAGGGGGAACCGGGGAGCTGTTTTTT	CASKVTGGTGELFF
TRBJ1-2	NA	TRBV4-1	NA	TGCGCCAGCACGACAGAACAGTATGGCTACACCTTC	CASTTEQYGYTF
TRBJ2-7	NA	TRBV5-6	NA	TGTGCCAGCAGCCCGGGGGACAGCAAAATCTCCTACGAGCAGTACTTC	CASSPGDSKISYEQYF
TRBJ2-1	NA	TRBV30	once	TGTGCCTGGAGTCCGGTGGAGAATGAGCAGTTCTTC	CAWSPVENEQFF
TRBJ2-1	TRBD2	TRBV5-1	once	TGCGCCAGCGGCGGGACTACCATCAATGAGCAGTTCTTC	CASGGTTINEQFF
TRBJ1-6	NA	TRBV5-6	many	TGTGCCAGCAGCTGGACAGACTTCTCCTATAATTCACCCCTCCACTTT	CASSWTDFSYNSPLHF
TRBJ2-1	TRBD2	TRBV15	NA	TGTGCCACCAGCAGAGATCTGTCGGGGGGCTCCTACAATGAGCAGTTCTTC	CATSRDLSGGSYNEQFF
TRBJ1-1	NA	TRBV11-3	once	TGTGCCAGCAGCTTACAGGAGAACACTGAAGCTTTCTTT	CASSLQENTEAFF
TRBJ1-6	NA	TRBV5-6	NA	TGTGCCAGCAGCTTGGACAGGAGCTCCTATAATTCACCCCTCCACTTT	CASSLDRSSYNSPLHF
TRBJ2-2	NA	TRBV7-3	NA	TGTGCCAGCAGCTTTAGCAACGGGGAGCTGTTTTTT	CASSFSNGELFF
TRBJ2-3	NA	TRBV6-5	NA	TGTGCCAGCAGTTATGGGGGGACTAGCACAGATACGCAGTATTTT	CASSYGGTSTDTQYF
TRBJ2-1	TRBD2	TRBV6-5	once	TGTGCCAGCAGTTACGGAGCGGGAGAGGGGGTCAATGAGCAGTTCTTC	CASSYGAGEGVNEQFF
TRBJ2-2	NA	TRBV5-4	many	TGTGCCAGCAGCTTGGGTACCAGGAACACCGGGGAGCTGTTTTTT	CASSLGTRNTGELFF
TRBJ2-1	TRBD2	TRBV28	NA	TGTGCCAGCAGTTTAGGCCTAGCGGGAGGTTACTACAATGAGCAGTTCTTC	CASSLGLAGGYYNEQFF
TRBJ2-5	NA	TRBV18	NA	TGTGCCAGCTCACCACCGTCCCAGGGTCGAGAGACCCAGTACTTC	CASSPPSQGRETQYF
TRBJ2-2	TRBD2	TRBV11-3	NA	TGTGCCAGCAGCCGGACGACTAGCGGGAACACCGGGGAGCTGTTTTTT	CASSRTTSGNTGELFF
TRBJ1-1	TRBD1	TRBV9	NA	TGTGCCAGCAGCCCTAGATTCGGGACAGGGAGGTCGAAGAACACTGAAGCTTTCTTT	CASSPRFGTGRSKNTEAFF
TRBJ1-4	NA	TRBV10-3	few	TGTGCCATCAGTGGGACAGCAACTAATGAAAAACTGTTTTTT	CAISGTATNEKLFF
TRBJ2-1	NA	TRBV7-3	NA	TGTGCCAGCAGCCCCCCCCCACAGGGAAATGAGCAGTTCTTC	CASSPPPQGNEQFF
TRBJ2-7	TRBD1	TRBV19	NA	TGTGCCACCTCCGGGACAGTGGGGACCTACGAGCAGTACTTC	CATSGTVGTYEQYF
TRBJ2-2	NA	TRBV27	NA	TGTGCCAGCAGTCCAAGGACAGCCGTGTTCGCGAACACCGGGGAGCTGTTTTTT	CASSPRTAVFANTGELFF
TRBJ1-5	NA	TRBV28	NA	TGTGCCAGCAGGCTTAGGACACTTAGCAATCAGCCCCAGCATTTT	CASRLRTLSNQPQHF
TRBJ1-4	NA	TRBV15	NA	TGTGCCACCAGCAGAGATCCGAGCGGGCTTAATGAAAAACTGTTTTTT	CATSRDPSGLNEKLFF
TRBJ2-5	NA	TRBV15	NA	TGTGCCACCAGCCTTTCCCAGGGAAACCAAGAGACCCAGTACTTC	CATSLSQGNQETQYF
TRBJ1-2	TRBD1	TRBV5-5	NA	TGTGCCAGCAGCGCTCCGGGACAGGGATTTTATGGCTACACCTTC	CASSAPGQGFYGYTF
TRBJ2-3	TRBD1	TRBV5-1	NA	TGCGCCAGCATATCAGGGACAGACCTTACTAGCACAGATACGCAGTATTTT	CASISGTDLTSTDTQYF
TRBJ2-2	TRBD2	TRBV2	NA	TGTGCCAGCAGTGAAGCGGTCCCGGGACTAGCGGGAGTGGCCGGGGAGCTGTTTTTT	CASSEAVPGLAGVAGELFF